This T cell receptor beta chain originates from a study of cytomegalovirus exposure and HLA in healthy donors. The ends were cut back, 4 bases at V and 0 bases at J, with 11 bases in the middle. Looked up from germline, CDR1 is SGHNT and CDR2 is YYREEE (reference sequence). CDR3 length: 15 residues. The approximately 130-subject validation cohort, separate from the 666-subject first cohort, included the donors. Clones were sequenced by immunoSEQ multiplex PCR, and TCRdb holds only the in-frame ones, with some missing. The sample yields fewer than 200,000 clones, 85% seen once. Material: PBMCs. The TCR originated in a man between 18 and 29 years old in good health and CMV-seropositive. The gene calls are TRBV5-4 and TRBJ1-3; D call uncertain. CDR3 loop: CASSETTSSGNTIYF. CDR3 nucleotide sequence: TGTGCCAGCAGCGAAACCACGAGCTCTGGAAACACCATATATTTT.